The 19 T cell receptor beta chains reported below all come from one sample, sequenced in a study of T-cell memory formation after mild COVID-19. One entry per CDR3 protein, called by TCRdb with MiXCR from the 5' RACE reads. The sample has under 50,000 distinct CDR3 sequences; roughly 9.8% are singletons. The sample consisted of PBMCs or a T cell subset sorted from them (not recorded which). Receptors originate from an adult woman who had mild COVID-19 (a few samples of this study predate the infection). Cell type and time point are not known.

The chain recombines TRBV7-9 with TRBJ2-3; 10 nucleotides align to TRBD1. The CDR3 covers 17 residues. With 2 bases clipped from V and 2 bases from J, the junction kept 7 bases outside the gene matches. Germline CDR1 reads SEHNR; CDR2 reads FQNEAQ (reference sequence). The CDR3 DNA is TGTGCCAGCAGCTTATCGGGACAGGGGTTTTCCACAGATACGCAGTATTTT. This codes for CASSLSGQGFSTDTQYF.

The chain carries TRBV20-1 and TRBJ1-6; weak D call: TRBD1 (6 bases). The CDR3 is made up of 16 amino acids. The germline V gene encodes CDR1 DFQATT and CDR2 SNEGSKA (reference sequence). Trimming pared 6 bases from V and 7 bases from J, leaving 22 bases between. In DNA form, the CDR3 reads TGCAGTGCCCCCCTCCCGACAGGAAGATTCAATTCACCCCTCCACTTT. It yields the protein CSAPLPTGRFNSPLHF.

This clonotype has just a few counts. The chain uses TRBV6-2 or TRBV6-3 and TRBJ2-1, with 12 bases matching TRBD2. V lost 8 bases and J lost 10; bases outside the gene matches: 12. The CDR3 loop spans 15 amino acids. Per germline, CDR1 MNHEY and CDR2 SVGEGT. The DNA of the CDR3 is TGTGCCAGCGCACTTCCGGGACTAGCGGGTAGGGAGCAGTTCTTC. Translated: CASALPGLAGREQFF.

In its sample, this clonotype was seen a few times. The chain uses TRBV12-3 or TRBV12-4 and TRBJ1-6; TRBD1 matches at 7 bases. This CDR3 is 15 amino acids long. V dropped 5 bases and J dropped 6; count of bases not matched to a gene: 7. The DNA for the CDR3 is TGTGCCAGCAGTCTCACAGGGGTTGGTAATTCACCCCTCCACTTT. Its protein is CASSLTGVGNSPLHF.

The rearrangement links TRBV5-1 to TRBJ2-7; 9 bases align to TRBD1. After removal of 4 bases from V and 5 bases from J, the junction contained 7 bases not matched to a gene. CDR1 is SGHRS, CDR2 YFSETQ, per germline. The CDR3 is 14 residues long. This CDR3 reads CASSPGQGSDEQYF. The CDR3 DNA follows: TGCGCCAGCAGCCCGGGACAGGGATCGGACGAGCAGTACTTC.

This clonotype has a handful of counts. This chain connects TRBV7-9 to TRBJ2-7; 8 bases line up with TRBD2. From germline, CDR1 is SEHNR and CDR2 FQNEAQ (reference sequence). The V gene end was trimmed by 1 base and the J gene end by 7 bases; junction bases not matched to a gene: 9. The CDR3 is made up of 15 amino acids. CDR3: CASSLVSGTRREQYF. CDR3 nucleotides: TGTGCCAGCAGCTTAGTTAGCGGGACCCGGCGGGAGCAGTACTTC.

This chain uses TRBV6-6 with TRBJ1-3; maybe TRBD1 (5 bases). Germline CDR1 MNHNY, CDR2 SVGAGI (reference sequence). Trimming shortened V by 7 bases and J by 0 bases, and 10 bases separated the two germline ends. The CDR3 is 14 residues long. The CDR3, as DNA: TGTGCCAGCACTGGGGGAAACTCTGGAAACACCATATATTTT. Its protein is CASTGGNSGNTIYF.

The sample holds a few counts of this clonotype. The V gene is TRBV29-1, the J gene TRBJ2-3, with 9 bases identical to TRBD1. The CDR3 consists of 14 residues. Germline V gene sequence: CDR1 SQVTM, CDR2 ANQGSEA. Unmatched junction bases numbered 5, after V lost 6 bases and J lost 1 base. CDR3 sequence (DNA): TGCAGCGTGGCTCGGACAGGGGGCACAGATACGCAGTATTTT. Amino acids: CSVARTGGTDTQYF.

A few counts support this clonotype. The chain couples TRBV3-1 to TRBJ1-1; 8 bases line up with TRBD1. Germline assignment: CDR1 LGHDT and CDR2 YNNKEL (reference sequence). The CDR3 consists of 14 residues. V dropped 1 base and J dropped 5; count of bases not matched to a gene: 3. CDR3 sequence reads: CASSQGTGRTEAFF. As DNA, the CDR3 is TGTGCCAGCAGCCAAGGGACAGGGAGGACTGAAGCTTTCTTT.

Here the CDR3 DNA reads TGCAGTGCTAGAGATTGGGGACTAGCGGACGAGCAGTACTTC. Protein: CSARDWGLADEQYF. The J gene is TRBJ2-7, the V gene TRBV20-1; TRBD2 matches at 11 bases. CDR1 is DFQATT, CDR2 SNEGSKA, per germline (reference sequence). This CDR3 spans 14 amino acids. With V trimmed by 0 bases and J by 5 bases, 3 bases remained unmatched.

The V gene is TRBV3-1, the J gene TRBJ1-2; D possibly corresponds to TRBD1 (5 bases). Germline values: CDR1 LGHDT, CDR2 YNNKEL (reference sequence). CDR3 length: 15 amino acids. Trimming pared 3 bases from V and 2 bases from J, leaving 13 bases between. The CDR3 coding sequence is TGTGCCAGCAGCCAGATCCCGACAGTCAACTATGGCTACACCTTC. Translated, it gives CASSQIPTVNYGYTF.

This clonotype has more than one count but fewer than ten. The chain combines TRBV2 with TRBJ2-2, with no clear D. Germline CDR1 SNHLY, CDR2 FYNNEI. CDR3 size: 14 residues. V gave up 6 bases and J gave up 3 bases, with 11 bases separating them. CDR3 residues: CASRETEYTGELFF. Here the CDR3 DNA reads TGTGCCAGCAGAGAAACAGAATACACCGGGGAGCTGTTTTTT. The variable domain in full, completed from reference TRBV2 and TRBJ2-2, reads EPEVTQTPSHQVTQMGQEVILRCVPISNHLYFYWYRQILGQKVEFLVSFYNNEISEKSEIFDDQFSVERPDGSNFTLKIRSTKLEDSAMYFCASRETEYTGELFFGEGSRLTVL.

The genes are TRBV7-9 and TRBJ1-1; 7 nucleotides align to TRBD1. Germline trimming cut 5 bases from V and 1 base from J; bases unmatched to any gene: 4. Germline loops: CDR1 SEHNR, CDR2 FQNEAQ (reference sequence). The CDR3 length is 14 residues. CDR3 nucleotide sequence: TGTGCCAGCAGCAAGGGGGCCAGGAACACTGAAGCTTTCTTT. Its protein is CASSKGARNTEAFF.

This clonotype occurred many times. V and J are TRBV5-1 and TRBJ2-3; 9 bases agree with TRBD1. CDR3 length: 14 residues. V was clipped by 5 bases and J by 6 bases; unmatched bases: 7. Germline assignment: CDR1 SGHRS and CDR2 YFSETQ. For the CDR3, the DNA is TGCGCCAGCAGAAAACAGGGGGCGGTGGATACGCAGTATTTT. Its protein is CASRKQGAVDTQYF.

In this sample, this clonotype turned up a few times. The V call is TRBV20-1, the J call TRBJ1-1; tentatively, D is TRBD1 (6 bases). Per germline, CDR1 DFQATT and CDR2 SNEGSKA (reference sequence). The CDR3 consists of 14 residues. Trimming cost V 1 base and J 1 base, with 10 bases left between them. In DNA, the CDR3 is TGCAGTGCTAGAGTACCGGGACAGAACACTGAAGCTTTCTTT. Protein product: CSARVPGQNTEAFF.

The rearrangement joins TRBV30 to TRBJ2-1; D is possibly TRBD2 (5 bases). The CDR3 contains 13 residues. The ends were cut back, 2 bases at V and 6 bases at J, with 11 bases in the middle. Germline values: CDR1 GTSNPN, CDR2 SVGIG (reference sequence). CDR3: CAWSREGINEQFF. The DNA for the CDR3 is TGTGCCTGGAGTCGCGAGGGAATCAATGAGCAGTTCTTC.

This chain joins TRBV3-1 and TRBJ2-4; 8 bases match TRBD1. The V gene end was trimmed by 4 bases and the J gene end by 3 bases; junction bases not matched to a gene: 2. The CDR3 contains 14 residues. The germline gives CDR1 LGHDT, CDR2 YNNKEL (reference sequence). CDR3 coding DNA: TGTGCCAGCAGCCTACAGGGGGGCAAAAACATTCAGTACTTC. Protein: CASSLQGGKNIQYF.

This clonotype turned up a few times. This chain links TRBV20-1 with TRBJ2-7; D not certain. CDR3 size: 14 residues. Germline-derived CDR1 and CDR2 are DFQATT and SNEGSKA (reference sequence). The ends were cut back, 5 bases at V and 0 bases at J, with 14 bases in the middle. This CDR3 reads CSADAQGISYEQYF. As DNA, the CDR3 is TGCAGTGCTGATGCACAAGGGATCTCCTACGAGCAGTACTTC.

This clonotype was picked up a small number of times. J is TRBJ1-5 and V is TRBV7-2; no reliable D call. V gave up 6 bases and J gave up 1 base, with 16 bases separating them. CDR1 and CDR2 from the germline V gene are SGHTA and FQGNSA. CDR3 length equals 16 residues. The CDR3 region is CASSQLTGNSNQPQHF. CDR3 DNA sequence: TGTGCCAGCAGTCAACTTACGGGGAACAGCAATCAGCCCCAGCATTTT.